This T cell receptor (beta chain) was retrieved from a study of response to subunit inactivated influenza vaccine (dated by TCRdb to the late 2010s). General notes on the study: Deep quantitative profiling of the T cell receptor repertoire was used in the study to follow responses to a trivalent subunit inactivated influenza vaccine.

Libraries were made using RT-PCR. Sequencing was carried out with an Illumina HiSeq 2500. TCRdb reprocessing: public reads trimmed at Q25 with fastp, clones called with MiXCR, in-frame beta chains kept. A single entry per CDR3 protein holds the most common genes and DNA from its merged rows. The sample yields roughly 550,000 distinct CDR3 sequences; approximately 24% were counted once. 2.5% to 3.5% of the sample lies in the top ten. Findings and caveats that apply to the study as a whole: It was suggested by the authors that each seasonal influenza vaccination may recruit only a limited number of new T cells.

This clonotype was recorded at least ten times. Its antigen remains undetermined. No base qualities exist here, and no much larger clone lies one base off it. There are 18 amino acids in the CDR3, from cysteine to phenylalanine inclusive. Just CDR3 DNA is preserved here, 54 bases in frame from base 1. Via the germline V gene, CDR1 is LGHNA and CDR2 YNFKEQ. The junction shows trimming of 4 bases on V and 2 bases on J, and the gene matches do not reach 7 bases of it. Separately, the same data were catalogued under a study of T cells expressing NK-cell markers. As described in the second report: 5'RACE template switching, by which a universal primer site and unique molecular identifiers were added, was used to make TCR beta cDNA libraries. Fewer than ten donors provided sorted CD3+CD56+NKG2C+, CD3+CD56+NKG2C- and CD3+CD56-NKG2C+ T-cell subsets, whose TCR beta-chain repertoires were profiled. Among the eight sequenced donors, only one was HCMV-seronegative, while the other seven were HCMV-seropositive. To restrict sorting to alphabetaTCR-expressing T cells, an anti-gammadeltaTCR antibody was added in several experiments. For 5 or 6 donors, the dominant CD3+CD56+NKG2C+ clonotypes were among the top 10 CD8+ clonotypes and accounted for about 1.0-7.5% of CD8+ T cells. Those dominant clonotypes were again the most abundant among CD3+CD56-NKG2C+ cells in a handful of donors, at roughly 25-60.1%. Whether the expanded NKG2C-expressing T cell clones were specific for HCMV antigens remained unclear. Randomly selected healthy volunteers, three men and five women, were used as the eight sequenced donors. HCMV-specific IgG was detected in serum with a commercial ELISA kit to determine HCMV serostatus. Ficoll density gradient centrifugation was used to isolate peripheral blood mononuclear cells from blood. Magnetic immunoseparation with Miltenyi isolation kits was used to isolate CD4+ and CD8+ T cells from PBMC. cDNA synthesis was primed from the TCR beta constant segment and was followed by two successive PCR amplification steps. The libraries were sequenced on Illumina HiSeq 2000/2500, MiSeq or NextSeq, producing 2 x 150 bp reads. Reads were demultiplexed and grouped by UMI with MIGEC, and clonotypes were assembled and quantified with MiTCR. To exclude erroneous sequences, only TCR cDNA sequences supported by at least two reads were retained. The tcR package was used for downstream repertoire analysis, and clonotypes were matched between fractions using CDR3 nucleotide sequence together with V segment. VDJmatch was used to annotate antigen specificity against VDJdb, with one amino acid substitution in CDR3 allowed.

This sequence originates from a man between 50 and 59 years old who received an inactivated influenza vaccine. Donor details come from another sample of the same person, matched by shared clones. The chain is made from TRBV4-2 and TRBJ2-3; the central 15 bases match TRBD2. The material sequenced was CD4+ T cells sorted from PBMCs, taken 11 to 12 days after vaccination. This receptor has the CDR3 CASSPQGTSGGTTDTQYF. The base sequence is TGTGCCAGCAGCCCACAAGGGACTAGCGGGGGGACCACAGATACGCAGTATTTT.